The 7 T cell receptor beta chains reported below all come from one sample, sequenced in a study of blood T cells in healthy people across ages. A second about 7 to 11 cycle PCR used barcoded and J-beta primers. Each CDR3 protein is one row after TCRdb ran MiXCR on the 5' RACE reads. The sample carries some 1.5 million distinct CDR3 sequences, 40% to 45% recorded once. Input material: blood. These TCRs come from a woman aged 18-30 years in good health.

The V gene is TRBV3-1, the J gene TRBJ2-1; D may be TRBD2 (5 bases). The J call may be incorrect, as the DNA end agrees better with TRBJ2-7. The CDR3 contains 16 residues. Germline V gene sequence: CDR1 LGHDT, CDR2 YNNKEL (reference sequence). The CDR3 region is CASSQDLRVSDNEQYF. Here the CDR3 DNA reads TGTGCCAGCAGCCAAGATCTGAGGGTATCCGACAATGAGCAGTACTTC.

This clonotype has only a few counts. This rearrangement joins TRBV14 to TRBJ2-3; no definite D call. Germline CDR1 is SGHDN and CDR2 is FVKESK. This CDR3 contains 13 residues. V gave up 0 bases and J gave up 10 bases, with 11 bases separating them. CDR3 sequence reads: CASSQEIMGAQYF. CDR3 DNA sequence: TGTGCCAGCAGCCAAGAGATCATGGGTGCGCAGTATTTT. Drawing the rest from reference TRBV14 and TRBJ2-3, the complete variable domain is EAGVTQFPSHSVIEKGQTVTLRCDPISGHDNLYWYRRVMGKEIKFLLHFVKESKQDESGMPNNRFLAERTGGTYSTLKVQPAELEDSGVYFCASSQEIMGAQYFGPGTRLTVL.

CDR3 sequence (DNA): TGTGCCAGCAGTTACAGGGGGACTAGCTCAGATACGCAGTATTTT. Its protein product is CASSYRGTSSDTQYF. The gene calls are TRBV6-5 and TRBJ2-3, with 9 nucleotides matching TRBD2. With V trimmed by 2 bases and J by 4 bases, 4 bases remained unmatched. Germline V lookup: CDR1 MNHEY, CDR2 SVGAGI. This CDR3 contains 15 residues.

This clonotype has only a few counts. The chain has TRBV7-2 and TRBJ2-5, with TRBD1 identical over 9 bases. Looked up from germline, CDR1 is SGHTA and CDR2 is FQGNSA. Germline trimming cut 7 bases from V and 4 bases from J; bases unmatched to any gene: 7. This CDR3 comprises 14 residues. The DNA of the CDR3 is TGTGCCAGCACCCCGACAGGGGGTACAGAGACCCAGTACTTC. This encodes CASTPTGGTETQYF.

V and J are TRBV6-6 and TRBJ1-2; D perhaps matches TRBD1 (5 bases). This CDR3 is built from 12 residues. V was shortened by 6 bases and J by 8 bases, with 13 bases between the two germline ends. Per germline, CDR1 MNHNY and CDR2 SVGAGI (reference sequence). CDR3 in amino acids: CASRGPMPGYTF. The DNA of the CDR3 is TGTGCCAGCAGGGGGCCCATGCCGGGCTACACCTTC.

The CDR3 region has the DNA TGTGCCAGCACTTCGCCCCGGAACACTGAAGCTTTCTTT. Protein product: CASTSPRNTEAFF. The chain uses TRBV12-3 or TRBV12-4 and TRBJ1-1; the D is unclear. This CDR3 region has 13 residues. With 7 bases removed from V and 1 base from J, the gap between germline ends came to 10 bases.

CDR3 nucleotide sequence: TGTGCCAGCAGCTTGAGCGGGGGCACGGGCTCCTACAATGAGCAGTTCTTC. Translating it yields CASSLSGGTGSYNEQFF. The chain links TRBV7-9 to TRBJ2-1; 8 bases align to TRBD2. Germline CDR1 SEHNR, CDR2 FQNEAQ (reference sequence). V lost 3 bases, J lost 0 bases, and 7 bases stayed unmatched. This CDR3 is built from 17 residues.